Shown below are 5 T cell receptor beta chains from a single sample sequenced in a study of CD8 T cells in ankylosing spondylitis. Study-wide points: Eight highly homologous variants formed a TCR beta motif that appeared characteristic of ankylosing spondylitis blood.

No antigens are known for them. TCRdb reprocessed the 5' RACE reads with MiXCR, giving one entry per CDR3 protein. The top ten clones hold about a fifth of a sample with under 950,000 distinct CDR3 sequences, around 20% of them seen once. The sequenced sample consisted of blood, either unsorted or a sorted T cell fraction (not recorded which). Source of these receptors: a male donor with ankylosing spondylitis.

The rearrangement uses TRBV7-2 and TRBJ2-1; D remains ambiguous. Trimming removed 7 bases from V and 0 bases from J, with 13 bases in between. Germline V CDR1 and CDR2: SGHTA, FQGNSA. This CDR3 has 15 amino acids. CDR3 sequence reads: CASTPPMSSYNEQFF. CDR3 in DNA: TGTGCCAGCACCCCGCCAATGAGCTCCTACAATGAGCAGTTCTTC.

The chain combines TRBV7-2 with TRBJ2-1; tentative D call: TRBD1 (6 bases). The CDR3 totals 13 residues. Trimming took off 4 bases at V and 7 bases at J, with 11 bases between the two ends. Germline CDR1 reads SGHTA; CDR2 reads FQGNSA. Written as DNA, the CDR3 is TGTGCCAGCAGCTCGGACAGACAGAATGAGCAGTTCTTC. It is translated as CASSSDRQNEQFF.

This chain uses TRBV4-1 with TRBJ2-7, with D perhaps matching TRBD2 (6 bases). Trimming shortened V by 1 base and J by 1 base, and 11 bases separated the two germline ends. Germline V lookup: CDR1 MGHRA, CDR2 YSYEKL. The CDR3 totals 15 residues. The CDR3 region is CASSQVPSESYEQYF. The DNA of the CDR3 is TGCGCCAGCAGCCAAGTTCCTAGCGAATCCTACGAGCAGTACTTC.

The chain is built from TRBV9 and TRBJ2-3, with no clear D. This CDR3 region has 14 residues. Between the trimmed V and J ends, which lost 0 bases and 6 bases, there was a span of 11 bases. Germline V gives CDR1 SGDLS, CDR2 YYNGEE. The chain's CDR3 is CASSVGGTFDTQYF. In DNA, the CDR3 is TGTGCCAGCAGCGTAGGGGGTACTTTTGATACGCAGTATTTT.

The chain has TRBV12-3 or TRBV12-4 and TRBJ1-1; TRBD1 is a possible D gene (6 bases). Trimming left V 3 bases short and J 3 bases short, with 14 bases between. This CDR3 region has 15 residues. CDR3 DNA: TGTGCCAGCAGTTTTCCGGGGCAGGGGTACACTGAAGCTTTCTTT. It translates to CASSFPGQGYTEAFF.